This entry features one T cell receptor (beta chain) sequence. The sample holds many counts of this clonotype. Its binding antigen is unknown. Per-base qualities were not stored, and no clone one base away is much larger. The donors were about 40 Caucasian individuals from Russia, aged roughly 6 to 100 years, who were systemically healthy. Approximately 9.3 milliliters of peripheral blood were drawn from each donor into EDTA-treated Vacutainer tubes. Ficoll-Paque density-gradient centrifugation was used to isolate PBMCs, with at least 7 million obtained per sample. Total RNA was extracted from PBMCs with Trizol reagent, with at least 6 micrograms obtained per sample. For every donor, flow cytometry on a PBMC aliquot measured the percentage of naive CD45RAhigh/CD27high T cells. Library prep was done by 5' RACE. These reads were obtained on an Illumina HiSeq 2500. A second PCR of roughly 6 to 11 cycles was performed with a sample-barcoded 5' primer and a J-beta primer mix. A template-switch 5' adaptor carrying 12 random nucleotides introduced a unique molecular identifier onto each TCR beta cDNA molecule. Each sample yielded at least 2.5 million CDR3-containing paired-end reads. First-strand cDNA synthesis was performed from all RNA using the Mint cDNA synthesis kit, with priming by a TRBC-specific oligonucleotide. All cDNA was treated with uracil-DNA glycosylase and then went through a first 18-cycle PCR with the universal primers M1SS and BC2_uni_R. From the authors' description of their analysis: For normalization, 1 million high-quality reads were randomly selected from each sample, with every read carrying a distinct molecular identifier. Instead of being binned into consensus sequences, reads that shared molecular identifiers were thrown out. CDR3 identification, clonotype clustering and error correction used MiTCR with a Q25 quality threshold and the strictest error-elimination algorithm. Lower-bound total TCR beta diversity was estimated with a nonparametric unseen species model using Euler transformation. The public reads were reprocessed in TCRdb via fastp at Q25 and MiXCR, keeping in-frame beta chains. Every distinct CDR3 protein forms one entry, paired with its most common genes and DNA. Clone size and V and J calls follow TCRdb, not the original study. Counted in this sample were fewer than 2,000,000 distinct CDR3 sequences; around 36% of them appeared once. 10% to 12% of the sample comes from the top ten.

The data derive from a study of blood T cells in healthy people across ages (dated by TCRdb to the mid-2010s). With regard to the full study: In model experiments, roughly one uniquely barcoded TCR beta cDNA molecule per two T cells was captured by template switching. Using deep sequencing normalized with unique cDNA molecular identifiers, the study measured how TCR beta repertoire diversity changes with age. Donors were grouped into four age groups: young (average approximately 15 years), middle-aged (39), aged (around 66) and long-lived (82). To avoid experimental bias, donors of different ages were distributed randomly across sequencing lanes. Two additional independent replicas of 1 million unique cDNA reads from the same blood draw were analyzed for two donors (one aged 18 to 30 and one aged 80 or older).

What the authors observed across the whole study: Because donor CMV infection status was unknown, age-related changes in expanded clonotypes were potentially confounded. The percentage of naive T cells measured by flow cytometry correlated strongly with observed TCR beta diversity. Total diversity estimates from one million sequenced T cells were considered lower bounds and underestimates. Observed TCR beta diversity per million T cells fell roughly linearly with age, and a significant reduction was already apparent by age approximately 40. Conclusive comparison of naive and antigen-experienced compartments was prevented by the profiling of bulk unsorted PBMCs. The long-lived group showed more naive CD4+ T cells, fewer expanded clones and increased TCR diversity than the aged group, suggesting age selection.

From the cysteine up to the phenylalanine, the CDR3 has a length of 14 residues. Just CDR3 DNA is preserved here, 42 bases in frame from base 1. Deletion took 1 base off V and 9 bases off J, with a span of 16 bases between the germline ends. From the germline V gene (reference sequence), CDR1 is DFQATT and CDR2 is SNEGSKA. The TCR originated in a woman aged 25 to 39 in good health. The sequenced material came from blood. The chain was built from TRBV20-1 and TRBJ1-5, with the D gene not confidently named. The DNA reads TGCAGTGCTAGAGGGATGGCAGGACCTGGGCCCCAGCATTTT. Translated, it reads CSARGMAGPGPQHF.